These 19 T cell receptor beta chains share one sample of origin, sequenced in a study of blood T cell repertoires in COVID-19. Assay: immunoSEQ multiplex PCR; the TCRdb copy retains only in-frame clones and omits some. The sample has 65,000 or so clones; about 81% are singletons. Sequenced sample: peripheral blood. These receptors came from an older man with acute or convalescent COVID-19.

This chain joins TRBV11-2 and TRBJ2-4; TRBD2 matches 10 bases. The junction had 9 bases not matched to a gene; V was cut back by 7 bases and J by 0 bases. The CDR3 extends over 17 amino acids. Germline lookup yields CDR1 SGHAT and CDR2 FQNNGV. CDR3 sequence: CASTQSSGGLAKNIQYF. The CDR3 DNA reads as TGTGCCAGCACCCAGAGTAGCGGGGGGTTAGCCAAAAACATTCAGTACTTC.

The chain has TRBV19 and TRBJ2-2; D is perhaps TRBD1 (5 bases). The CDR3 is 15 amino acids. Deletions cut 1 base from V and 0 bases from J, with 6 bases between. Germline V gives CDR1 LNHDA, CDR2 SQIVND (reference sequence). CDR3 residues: CASSIGQTNTGELFF. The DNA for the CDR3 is TGTGCCAGTAGTATAGGACAGACGAACACCGGGGAGCTGTTTTTT.

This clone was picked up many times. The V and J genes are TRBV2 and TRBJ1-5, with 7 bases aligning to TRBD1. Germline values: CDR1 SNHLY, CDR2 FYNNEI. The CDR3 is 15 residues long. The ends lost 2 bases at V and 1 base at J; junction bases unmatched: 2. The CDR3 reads CASSERDRSNQPQHF. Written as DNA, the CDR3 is TGTGCCAGCAGTGAAAGGGACAGAAGCAATCAGCCCCAGCATTTT. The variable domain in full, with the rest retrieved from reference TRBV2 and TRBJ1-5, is EPEVTQTPSHQVTQMGQEVILRCVPISNHLYFYWYRQILGQKVEFLVSFYNNEISEKSEIFDDQFSVERPDGSNFTLKIRSTKLEDSAMYFCASSERDRSNQPQHFGDGTRLSIL.

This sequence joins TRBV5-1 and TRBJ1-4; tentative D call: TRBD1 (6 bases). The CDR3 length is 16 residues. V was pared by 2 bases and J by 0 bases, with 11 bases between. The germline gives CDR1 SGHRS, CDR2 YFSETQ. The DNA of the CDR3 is TGCGCCAGCAGCTTTTCGAGGGGGACAACTAATGAAAAACTGTTTTTT. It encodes CASSFSRGTTNEKLFF.

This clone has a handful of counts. CDR3 coding DNA: TGTGCCAGCACCCTAAATAAGAACACTGAAGCTTTCTTT. As protein: CASTLNKNTEAFF. The chain combines TRBV11-3 with TRBJ1-1; D remains unclear. The germline gives CDR1 SGHNT, CDR2 YENEEA. V dropped 7 bases and J dropped 1 base, with 10 bases sitting between them. This CDR3 has 13 residues.

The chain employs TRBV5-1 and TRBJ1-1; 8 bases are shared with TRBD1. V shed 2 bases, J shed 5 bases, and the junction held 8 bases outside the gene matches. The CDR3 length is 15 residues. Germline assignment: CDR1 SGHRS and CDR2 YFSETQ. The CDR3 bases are TGCGCCAGCAGCTTCTCCACAGGGGGGTGGACTGAAGCTTTCTTT. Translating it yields CASSFSTGGWTEAFF.

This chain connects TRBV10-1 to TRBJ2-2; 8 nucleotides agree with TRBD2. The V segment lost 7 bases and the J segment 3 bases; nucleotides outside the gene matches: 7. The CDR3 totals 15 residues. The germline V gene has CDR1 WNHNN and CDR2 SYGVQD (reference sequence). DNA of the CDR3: TGCGCCAGCACCCCCGGGGGGGATCACACCGGGGAGCTGTTTTTT. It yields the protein CASTPGGDHTGELFF.

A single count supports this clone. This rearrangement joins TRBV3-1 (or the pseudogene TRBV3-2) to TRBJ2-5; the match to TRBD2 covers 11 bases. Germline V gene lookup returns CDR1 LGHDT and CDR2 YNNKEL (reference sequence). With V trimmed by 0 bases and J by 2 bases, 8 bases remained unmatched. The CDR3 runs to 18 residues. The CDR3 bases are TGTGCCAGCAGCCAAGAGTCCCTACTAGCGGGAGAACAAGAGACCCAGTACTTC. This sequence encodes CASSQESLLAGEQETQYF.

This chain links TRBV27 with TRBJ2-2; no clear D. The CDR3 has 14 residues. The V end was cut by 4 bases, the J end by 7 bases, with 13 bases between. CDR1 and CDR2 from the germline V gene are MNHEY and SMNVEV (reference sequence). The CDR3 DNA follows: TGTGCCAGCAGTTCTGAATCCCGCGGCGGGGAGCTGTTTTTT. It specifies CASSSESRGGELFF.

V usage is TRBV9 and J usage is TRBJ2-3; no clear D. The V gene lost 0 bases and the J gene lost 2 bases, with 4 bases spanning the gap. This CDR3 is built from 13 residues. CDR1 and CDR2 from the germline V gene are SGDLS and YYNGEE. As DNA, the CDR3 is TGTGCCAGCAGCGTAGTACTCACAGATACGCAGTATTTT. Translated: CASSVVLTDTQYF. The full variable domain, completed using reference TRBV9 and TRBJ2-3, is DSGVTQTPKHLITATGQRVTLRCSPRSGDLSVYWYQQSLDQGLQFLIQYYNGEERAKGNILERFSAQQFPDLHSELNLSSLELGDSALYFCASSVVLTDTQYFGPGTRLTVL.

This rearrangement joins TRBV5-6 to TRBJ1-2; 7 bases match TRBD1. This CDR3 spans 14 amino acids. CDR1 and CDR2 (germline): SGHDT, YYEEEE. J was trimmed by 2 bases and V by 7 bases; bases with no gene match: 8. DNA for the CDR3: TGTGCCAGCGGGAGGACAGGCAAAAACTATGGCTACACCTTC. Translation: CASGRTGKNYGYTF.

The chain's CDR3 is CATLRSRDYGYTF. DNA of the CDR3: TGTGCCACCCTACGTAGCAGGGACTATGGCTACACCTTC. The rearrangement joins TRBV7-9 to TRBJ1-2; tentatively, D is TRBD1 (5 bases). Trimming removed 10 bases from V and 3 bases from J, with 15 bases in between. This CDR3 spans 13 amino acids. Looked up from germline, CDR1 is SEHNR and CDR2 is FQNEAQ (reference sequence).

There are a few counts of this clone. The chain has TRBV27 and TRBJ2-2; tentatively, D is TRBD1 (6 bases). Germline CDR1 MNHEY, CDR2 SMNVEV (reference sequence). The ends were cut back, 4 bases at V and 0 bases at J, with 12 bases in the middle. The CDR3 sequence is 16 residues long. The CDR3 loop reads CASSSKGVANTGELFF. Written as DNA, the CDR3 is TGTGCCAGCAGTTCCAAGGGGGTCGCGAACACCGGGGAGCTGTTTTTT.

The CDR3: CASSSGGASYNEQFF. In DNA form, the CDR3 reads TGTGCCAGCAGCTCCGGGGGGGCCTCCTACAATGAGCAGTTCTTC. The chain has TRBV5-4 and TRBJ2-1; 8 nucleotides agree with TRBD2. CDR3 length: 15 residues. V lost 3 bases, J lost 0 bases, and 2 bases stayed unmatched. Germline V gives CDR1 SGHNT, CDR2 YYREEE (reference sequence). Filled out from reference TRBV5-4 and TRBJ2-1, the complete variable domain reads ETGVTQSPTHLIKTRGQQVTLRCSSQSGHNTVSWYQQALGQGPQFIFQYYREEENGRGNFPPRFSGLQFPNYSSELNVNALELDDSALYLCASSSGGASYNEQFFGPGTRLTVL.

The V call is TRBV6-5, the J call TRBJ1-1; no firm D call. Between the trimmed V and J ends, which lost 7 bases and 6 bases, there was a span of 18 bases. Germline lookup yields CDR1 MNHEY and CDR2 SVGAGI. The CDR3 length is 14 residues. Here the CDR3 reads CASIRSAGISEAFF. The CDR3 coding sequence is TGTGCCAGCATTCGTTCGGCGGGGATCTCTGAAGCTTTCTTT.

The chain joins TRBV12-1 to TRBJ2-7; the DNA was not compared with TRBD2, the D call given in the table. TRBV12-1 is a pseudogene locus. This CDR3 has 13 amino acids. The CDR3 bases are TGTGCCAGCAGCCCCGGGGGGCCCTACGAGCAGTACTTC. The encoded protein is CASSPGGPYEQYF.

CDR3 sequence: CASSAGVESPLHF. DNA for the CDR3: TGTGCCAGCAGCGCGGGAGTAGAATCACCCCTCCACTTT. The chain links TRBV9 to TRBJ1-6; no clear D. Deletions cut 3 bases from V and 10 bases from J, with 11 bases between. Germline V gives CDR1 SGDLS, CDR2 YYNGEE. The CDR3 length is 13 residues.

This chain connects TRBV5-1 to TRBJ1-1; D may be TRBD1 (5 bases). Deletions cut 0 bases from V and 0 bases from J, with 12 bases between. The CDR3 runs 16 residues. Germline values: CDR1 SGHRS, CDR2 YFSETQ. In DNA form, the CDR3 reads TGCGCCAGCAGCTTGGAAGGGGCAGACATGAACACTGAAGCTTTCTTT. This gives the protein CASSLEGADMNTEAFF.

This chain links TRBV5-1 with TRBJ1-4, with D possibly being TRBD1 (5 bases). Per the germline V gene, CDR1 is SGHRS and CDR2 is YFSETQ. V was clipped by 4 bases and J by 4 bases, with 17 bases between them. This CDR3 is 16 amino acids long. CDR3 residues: CASSGGTSGFNEKLFF. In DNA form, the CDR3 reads TGCGCCAGCAGCGGGGGGACCAGTGGCTTTAATGAAAAACTGTTTTTT.